Here is one T cell receptor beta chain with its context. The antigen is not known. The assay was immunoSEQ multiplex PCR, and TCRdb's table has in-frame clones only and misses some. The sample gives around 52,000 clones, 76% of which show up once; 12% is in the top ten. The time point here: week 35, safety follow-up. Topical imiquimod was applied with each vaccine dose, which held 300 ug of mutant IDH1 20-mer peptide. Eight vaccinations reached patients in weeks 1, 3, 5, 7, 11, 15, 19 and 23. Germline V gene sequence: CDR1 MDHEN, CDR2 SYDVKM. This CDR3 spans 11 amino acids. The germline V and J ends were trimmed by 5 bases and 10 bases, with 9 bases remaining between them. These data belong to a study of a mutant IDH1 vaccine in newly diagnosed glioma. Study-level background: Vaccine administration was initiated 4-6 weeks following radiotherapy alone, or with temozolomide cycles. Those enrolled had earlier been treated with radiotherapy, temozolomide, or both, mostly both.

Whole-study findings and limits: It seemed that pseudoprogression was not linked to changes in the top peripheral T cell clonotypes.

The chain joins TRBV28 to TRBJ1-5; no clear D. The source was PBMCs, collected from a glioma patient whose treatment included an IDH1 peptide vaccine. The source of this sequence is a man between 40 and 49 years old with glioma. The CDR3 sequence: CASSETFPQHF. CDR3 nucleotide sequence: TGTGCCAGCAGTGAGACATTCCCCCAGCATTTT. Variable domain in full (rest from reference TRBV28 and TRBJ1-5): DVKVTQSSRYLVKRTGEKVFLECVQDMDHENMFWYRQDPGLGLRLIYFSYDVKMKEKGDIPEGYSVSREKKERFSLILESASTNQTSMYLCASSETFPQHFGDGTRLSIL.